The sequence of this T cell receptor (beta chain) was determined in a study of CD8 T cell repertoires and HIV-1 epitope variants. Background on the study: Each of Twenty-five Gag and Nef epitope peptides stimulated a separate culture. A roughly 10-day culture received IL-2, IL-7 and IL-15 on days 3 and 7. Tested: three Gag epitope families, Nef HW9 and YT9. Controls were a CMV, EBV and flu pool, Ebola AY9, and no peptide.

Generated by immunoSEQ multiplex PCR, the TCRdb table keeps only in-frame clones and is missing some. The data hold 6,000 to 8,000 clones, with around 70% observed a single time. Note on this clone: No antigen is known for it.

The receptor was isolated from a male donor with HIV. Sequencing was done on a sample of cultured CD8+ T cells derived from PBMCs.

The CDR3 coding sequence is TGTGCCAGTAGTAGGGGGACGGGAAGCTCTGGAAACACCATATATTTT. This codes for CASSRGTGSSGNTIYF. The genes are TRBV19 and TRBJ1-3; maybe TRBD1 (5 bases). Germline CDR1 reads LNHDA; CDR2 reads SQIVND (reference sequence). V gave up 4 bases and J gave up 0 bases, with 13 bases separating them. This CDR3 has 16 amino acids.